This TCR beta chain was retrieved from a study of T cells expressing NK-cell markers. About the study: Sorted CD3+CD56+NKG2C+, CD3+CD56+NKG2C- and CD3+CD56-NKG2C+ T cells provided the TCR beta repertoires. Seven of the eight sequenced donors were HCMV-seropositive; one was seronegative. General study points: Whether expanded NKG2C-expressing T cell clones recognize HCMV is unknown.

Points on this clonotype: The antigen is undetermined.

Germline loops: CDR1 MNHEY, CDR2 SVGAGI. The CDR3 covers 15 residues. From the 5' RACE reads, TCRdb lists one entry per CDR3 protein and no DNA. The sample has approximately 380,000 distinct CDR3 sequences, and its top ten clones hold roughly 5.4%. The chain joins TRBV6-5 to TRBJ2-3. Sequencing was done on a sample of blood T cells: a sorted CD56 or NKG2C T cell subset, CD4+ or CD8+ T cells, or bulk PBMC T cells (not recorded which). The receptor was derived from a man aged 18 to 69 in good health. CDR3 amino acids: CASSYSLLFPDTQYF.